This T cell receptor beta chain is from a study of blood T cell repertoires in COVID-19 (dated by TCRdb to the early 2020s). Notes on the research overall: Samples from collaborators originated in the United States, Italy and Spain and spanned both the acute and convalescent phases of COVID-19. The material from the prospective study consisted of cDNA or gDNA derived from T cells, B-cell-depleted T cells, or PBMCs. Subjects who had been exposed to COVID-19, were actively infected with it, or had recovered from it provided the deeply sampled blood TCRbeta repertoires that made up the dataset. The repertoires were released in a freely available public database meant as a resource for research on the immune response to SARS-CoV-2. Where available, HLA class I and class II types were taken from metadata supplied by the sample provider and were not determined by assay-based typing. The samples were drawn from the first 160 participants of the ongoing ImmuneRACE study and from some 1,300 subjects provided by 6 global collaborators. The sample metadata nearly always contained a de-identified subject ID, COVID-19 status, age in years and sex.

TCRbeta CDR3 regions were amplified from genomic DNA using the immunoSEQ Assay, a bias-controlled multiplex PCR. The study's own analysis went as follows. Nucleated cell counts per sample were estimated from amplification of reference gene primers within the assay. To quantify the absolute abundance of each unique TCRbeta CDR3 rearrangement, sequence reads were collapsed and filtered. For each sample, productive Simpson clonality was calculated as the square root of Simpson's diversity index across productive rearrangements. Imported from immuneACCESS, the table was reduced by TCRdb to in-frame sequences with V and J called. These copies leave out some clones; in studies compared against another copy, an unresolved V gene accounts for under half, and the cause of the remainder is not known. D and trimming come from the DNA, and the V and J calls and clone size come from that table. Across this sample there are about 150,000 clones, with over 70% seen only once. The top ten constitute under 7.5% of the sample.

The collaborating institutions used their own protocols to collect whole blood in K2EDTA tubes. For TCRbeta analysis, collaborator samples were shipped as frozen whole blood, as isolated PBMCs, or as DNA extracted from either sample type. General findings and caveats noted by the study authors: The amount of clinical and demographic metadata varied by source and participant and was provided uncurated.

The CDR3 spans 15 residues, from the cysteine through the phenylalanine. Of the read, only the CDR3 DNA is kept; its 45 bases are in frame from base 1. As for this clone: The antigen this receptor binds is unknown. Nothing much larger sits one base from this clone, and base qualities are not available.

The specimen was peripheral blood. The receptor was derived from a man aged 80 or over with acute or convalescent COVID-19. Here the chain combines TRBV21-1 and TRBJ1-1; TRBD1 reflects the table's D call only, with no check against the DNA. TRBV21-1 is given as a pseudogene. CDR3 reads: CASSKPGQMNTEAFF. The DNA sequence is TGTGCCAGCAGCAAACCCGGACAGATGAACACTGAAGCTTTCTTT.